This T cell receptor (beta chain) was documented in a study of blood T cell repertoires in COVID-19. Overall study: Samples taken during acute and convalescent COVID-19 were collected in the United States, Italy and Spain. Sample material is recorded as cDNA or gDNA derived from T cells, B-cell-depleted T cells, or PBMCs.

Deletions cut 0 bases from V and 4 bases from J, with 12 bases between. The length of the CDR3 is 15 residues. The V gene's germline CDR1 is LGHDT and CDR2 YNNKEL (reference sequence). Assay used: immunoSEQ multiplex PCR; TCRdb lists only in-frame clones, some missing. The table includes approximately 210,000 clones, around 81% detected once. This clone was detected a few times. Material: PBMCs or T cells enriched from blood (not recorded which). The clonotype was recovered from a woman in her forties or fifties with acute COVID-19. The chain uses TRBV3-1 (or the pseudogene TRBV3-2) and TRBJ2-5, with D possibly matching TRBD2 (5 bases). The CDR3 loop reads CASSQDPWERETQYF. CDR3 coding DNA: TGTGCCAGCAGCCAAGATCCCTGGGAGAGAGAGACCCAGTACTTC.